These T cell receptor beta chains were read from a single sample in a study of T cells in Graves' hyperthyroidism and ophthalmopathy. Via MiXCR, TCRdb re-called the multiplex PCR reads, giving one row per CDR3 protein. The sample contains roughly 380,000 distinct CDR3 sequences, approximately 15% of which appear only once. The specimen was blood. The source is a woman aged 60 to 75 with Graves' hyperthyroidism. The CDR3 runs from the conserved cysteine through the conserved F or W. A D gene is named only where the DNA matches it firmly. Rows give clone size only sometimes, using once, few, many, or a class for an expanded clone.

D gene,V gene,J gene,clone size,CDR3 protein,CDR3 DNA
NA,TRBV6-6,TRBJ1-1,few,CASSYGGGADTEAFF,TGTGCCAGCAGTTACGGTGGGGGGGCGGACACTGAAGCTTTCTTT
NA,TRBV4-3,TRBJ2-1,NA,CASSQDRGAWNEQFF,TGCGCCAGCAGCCAAGACAGGGGCGCTTGGAATGAGCAGTTCTTC
NA,TRBV24-1,TRBJ1-1,few,CATSDSRRGGEAFF,TGTGCCACCAGTGATTCTAGGCGGGGGGGAGAAGCTTTCTTT
TRBD2,TRBV7-9,TRBJ2-3,many,CASSLTPTSGSPTDTQYF,TGTGCCAGCAGCCTCACCCCGACTAGCGGGAGCCCCACAGATACGCAGTATTTT
NA,TRBV6-1,TRBJ2-5,many,CATHAGSETQYF,TGTGCCACCCATGCGGGATCAGAGACCCAGTACTTC
NA,TRBV20-1,TRBJ2-4,NA,CSARRLSQNIQYF,TGCAGTGCTAGGCGTCTCTCCCAAAACATTCAGTACTTC
NA,TRBV6-1,TRBJ2-1,many,CASSLDGGSDNEQFF,TGTGCCAGTAGCCTAGACGGGGGTAGCGACAATGAGCAGTTCTTC
TRBD1,TRBV28,TRBJ1-4,many,CASSIGGRGTDEKLFF,TGTGCCAGCAGTATAGGGGGCAGGGGGACAGATGAAAAACTGTTTTTT
NA,TRBV6-5,TRBJ2-5,NA,CASSYSGPETQYF,TGTGCCAGCAGTTACTCAGGGCCAGAGACCCAGTACTTC
NA,TRBV20-1,TRBJ2-7,many,CSARPHGVGPYEQYF,TGCAGTGCTAGGCCGCATGGGGTAGGACCCTACGAGCAGTACTTC
NA,TRBV3-1,TRBJ1-4,many,CASSQGVGNEKLFF,TGTGCCAGCAGCCAAGGTGTAGGGAATGAAAAACTGTTTTTT
NA,TRBV3-1,TRBJ2-3,NA,CASSQGTPRTDTQYF,TGTGCCAGCAGTCAGGGGACACCTCGCACAGATACGCAGTATTTT
TRBD2,TRBV29-1,TRBJ2-1,few,CSAGGEGFYNEQFF,TGCAGCGCGGGGGGGGAGGGGTTCTACAATGAGCAGTTCTTC